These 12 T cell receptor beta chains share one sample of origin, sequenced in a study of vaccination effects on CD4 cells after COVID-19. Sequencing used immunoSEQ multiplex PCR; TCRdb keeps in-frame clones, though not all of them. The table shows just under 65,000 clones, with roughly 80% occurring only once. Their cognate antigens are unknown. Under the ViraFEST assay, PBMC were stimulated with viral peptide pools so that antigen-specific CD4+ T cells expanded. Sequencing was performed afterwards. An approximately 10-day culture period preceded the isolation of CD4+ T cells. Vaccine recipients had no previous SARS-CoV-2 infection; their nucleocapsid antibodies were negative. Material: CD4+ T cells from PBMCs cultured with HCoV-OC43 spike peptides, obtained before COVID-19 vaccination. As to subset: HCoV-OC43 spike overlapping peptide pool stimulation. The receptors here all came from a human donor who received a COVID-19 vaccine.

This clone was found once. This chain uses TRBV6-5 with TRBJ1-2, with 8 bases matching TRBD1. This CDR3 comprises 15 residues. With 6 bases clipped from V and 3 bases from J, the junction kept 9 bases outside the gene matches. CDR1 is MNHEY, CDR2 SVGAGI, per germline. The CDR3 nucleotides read TGTGCCAGCAGCCCGGACAGGGTGGGGTACTATGGCTACACCTTC. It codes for CASSPDRVGYYGYTF.

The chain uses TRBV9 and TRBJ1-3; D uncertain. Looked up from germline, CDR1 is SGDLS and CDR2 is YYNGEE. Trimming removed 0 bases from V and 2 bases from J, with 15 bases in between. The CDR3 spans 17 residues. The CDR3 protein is CASSVASTGLAGNTIYF. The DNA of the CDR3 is TGTGCCAGCAGCGTAGCATCAACCGGCCTAGCTGGAAACACCATATATTTT.

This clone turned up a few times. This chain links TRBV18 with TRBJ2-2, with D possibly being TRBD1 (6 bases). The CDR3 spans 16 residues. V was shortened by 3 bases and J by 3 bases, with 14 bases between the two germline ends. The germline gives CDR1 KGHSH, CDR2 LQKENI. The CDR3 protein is CASSPGVAGDTGELFF. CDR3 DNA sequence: TGTGCCAGCTCACCCGGCGTCGCAGGGGACACCGGGGAGCTGTTTTTT. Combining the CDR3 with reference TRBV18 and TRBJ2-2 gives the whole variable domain NAGVMQNPRHLVRRRGQEARLRCSPMKGHSHVYWYRQLPEEGLKFMVYLQKENIIDESGMPKERFSAEFPKEGPSILRIQQVVRGDSAAYFCASSPGVAGDTGELFFGEGSRLTVL.

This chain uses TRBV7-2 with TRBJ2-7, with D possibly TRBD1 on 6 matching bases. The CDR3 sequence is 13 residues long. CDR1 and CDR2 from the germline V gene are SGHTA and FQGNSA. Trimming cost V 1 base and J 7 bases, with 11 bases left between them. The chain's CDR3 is CASSLGGGWEQYV. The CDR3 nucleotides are TGTGCCAGCAGCTTAGGAGGGGGTTGGGAGCAGTACGTC.

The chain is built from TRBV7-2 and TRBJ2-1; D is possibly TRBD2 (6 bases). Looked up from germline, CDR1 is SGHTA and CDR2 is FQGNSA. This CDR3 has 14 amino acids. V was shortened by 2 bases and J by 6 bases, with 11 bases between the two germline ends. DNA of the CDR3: TGTGCCAGCAGCTTACGGCTAGCGTCCAATGAGCAGTTCTTC. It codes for CASSLRLASNEQFF.

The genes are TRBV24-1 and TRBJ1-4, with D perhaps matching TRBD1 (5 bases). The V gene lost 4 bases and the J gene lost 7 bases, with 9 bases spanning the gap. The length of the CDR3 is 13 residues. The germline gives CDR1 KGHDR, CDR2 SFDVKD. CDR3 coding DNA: TGTGCCACCAGTGAAAGGCAGGGTGAAAAACTGTTTTTT. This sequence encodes CATSERQGEKLFF.

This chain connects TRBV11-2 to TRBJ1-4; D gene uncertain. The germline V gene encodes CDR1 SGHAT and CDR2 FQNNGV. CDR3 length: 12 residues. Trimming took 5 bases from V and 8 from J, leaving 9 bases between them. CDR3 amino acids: CASSSLGEKLFF. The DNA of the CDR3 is TGTGCCAGCAGCAGCCTAGGGGAAAAACTGTTTTTT. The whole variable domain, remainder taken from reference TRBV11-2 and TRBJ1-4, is EAGVAQSPRYKIIEKRQSVAFWCNPISGHATLYWYQQILGQGPKLLIQFQNNGVVDDSQLPKDRFSAERLKGVDSTLKIQPAKLEDSAVYLCASSSLGEKLFFGSGTQLSVL.

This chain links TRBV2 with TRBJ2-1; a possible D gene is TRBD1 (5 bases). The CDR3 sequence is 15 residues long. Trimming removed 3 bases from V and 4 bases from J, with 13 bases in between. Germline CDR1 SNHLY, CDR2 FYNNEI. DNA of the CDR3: TGTGCCAGCAGTGAGCAGGGCTTCGGGTACAATGAGCAGTTCTTC. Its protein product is CASSEQGFGYNEQFF.

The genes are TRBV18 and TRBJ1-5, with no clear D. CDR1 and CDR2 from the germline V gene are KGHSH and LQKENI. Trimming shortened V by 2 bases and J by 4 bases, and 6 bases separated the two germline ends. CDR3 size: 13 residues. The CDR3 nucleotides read TGTGCCAGCTCACCAATTAAGAATCAGCCCCAGCATTTT. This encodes CASSPIKNQPQHF.

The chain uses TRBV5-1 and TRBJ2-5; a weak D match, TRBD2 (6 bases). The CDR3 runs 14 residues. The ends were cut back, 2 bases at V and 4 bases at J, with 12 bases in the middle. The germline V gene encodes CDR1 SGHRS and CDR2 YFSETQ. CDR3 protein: CASSFFRRGETQYF. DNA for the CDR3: TGCGCCAGCAGCTTTTTCCGGAGGGGAGAGACCCAGTACTTC. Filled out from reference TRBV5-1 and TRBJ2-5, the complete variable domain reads KAGVTQTPRYLIKTRGQQVTLSCSPISGHRSVSWYQQTPGQGLQFLFEYFSETQRNKGNFPGRFSGRQFSNSRSEMNVSTLELGDSALYLCASSFFRRGETQYFGPGTRLLVL.

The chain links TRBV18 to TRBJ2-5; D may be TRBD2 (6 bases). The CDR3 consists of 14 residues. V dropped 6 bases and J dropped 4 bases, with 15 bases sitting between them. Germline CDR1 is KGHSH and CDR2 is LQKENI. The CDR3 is CASSLRRDRETQYF. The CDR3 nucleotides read TGTGCCAGCTCCCTACGGAGGGATAGAGAGACCCAGTACTTC.

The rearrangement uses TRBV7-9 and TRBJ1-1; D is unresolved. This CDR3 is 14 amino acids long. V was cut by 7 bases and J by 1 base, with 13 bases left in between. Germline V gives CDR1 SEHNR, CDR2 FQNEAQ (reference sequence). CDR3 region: CASTPGHPNTEAFF. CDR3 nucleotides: TGTGCCAGCACCCCCGGGCATCCGAACACTGAAGCTTTCTTT.